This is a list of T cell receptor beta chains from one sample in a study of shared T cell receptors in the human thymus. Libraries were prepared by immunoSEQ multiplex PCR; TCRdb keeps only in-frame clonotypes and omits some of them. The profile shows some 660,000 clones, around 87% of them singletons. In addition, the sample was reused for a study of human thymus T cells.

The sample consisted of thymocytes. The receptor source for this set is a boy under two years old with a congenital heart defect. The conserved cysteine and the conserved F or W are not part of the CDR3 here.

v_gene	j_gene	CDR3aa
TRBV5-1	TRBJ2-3	ASSPLGREWSTDTQY
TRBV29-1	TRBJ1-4	SGGPGVNEKLF
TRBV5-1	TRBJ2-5	ASSFTGGEETQY
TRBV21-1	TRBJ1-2	ASSKGEETGFGYT
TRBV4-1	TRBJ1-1	ASSLNRGKRNTEAF
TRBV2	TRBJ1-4	ASSPRMNHREANEKLF
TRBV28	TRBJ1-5	ASGSHRGPYCNQPQH
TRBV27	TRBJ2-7	ASSFSGEVEYEQY
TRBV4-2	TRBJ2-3	ASSHTGADTQY
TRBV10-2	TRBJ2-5	ASRGDSQETQY
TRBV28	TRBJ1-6	ASSGGGGRDSPLH